Sequencing of this T cell receptor (beta chain) was carried out in a study of shared clonotypes between healthy human individuals (dated by TCRdb to between 2020 and 2021). For the study in its entirety: The cohort included three men and a couple of women between 18 and 49 years of age. Blood TCR repertoires of about 5 healthy adults were deeply sequenced to estimate repertoire size and the extent of clonotype sharing between individuals. Per donor, leukapheresis produced somewhere between about 0.94 and 9 billion PBMCs. Per donor, three plates each were used for CD4 naive and CD4 memory, two for CD8 naive, and one for CD8 memory. To increase sequencing depth and limit assay-specific biases, different laboratories used diverse techniques to prepare libraries and sequence TCR repertoires. On the study overall, not on this receptor specifically: Because the study included a small number of donors, the genetic and exposure-history diversity represented was limited. Compared with non-shared clonotypes, clonotypes shared by all four sorted-subset donors had higher generation probabilities. Larger estimated clonotype richness was generally found for naive subsets than for memory subsets. Based on pairwise subsampling, the degree of clonotype sharing among donors was expected to be affected by sequencing depth. Even with the large sequencing depth, rarefaction of the sorted-subset datasets indicated that sequencing was incomplete. Only blood was sampled, and tissue TCR repertoires likely differ from those in blood. About 5% of naive CD4, 3.5% of naive CD8, 2% to 2.5% of memory CD4, and around 0.42% of memory CD8 clonotypes were shared across a few donors.

CD8 naive samples consisted of CD45RO-negative cells that were positively selected for CCR7, yielding a CD45RA+CCR7+ population without TemRA cells. The donors were healthy, HIV-negative adults with no recently reported acute infections or vaccinations. All donors were Caucasian adults living in Nashville, Tennessee, USA. Blood was obtained by leukapheresis, after which PBMCs were separated by Ficoll-Histopaque density gradient centrifugation and cryopreserved in liquid nitrogen vapor phase. Analytical flow cytometry was used to check the purity and quantity of every magnetically sorted T cell population. Genomic DNA was isolated from each sorted fraction and quantified by UV absorbance on a Nanodrop 2000c. Using the deep immunoSEQ assay, multiplex PCR amplified TCR CDR3 regions from genomic DNA. For each cell subset, the extracted genomic DNA was distributed evenly across all wells of several immunoSEQ 96-well plates, and each plate served as one replicate. For sorted subsets, each replicate PCR was loaded with approximately 190 ng genomic DNA, equivalent to approximately 27,000 T cell genomes. The purified libraries were quantified using a Qubit 3.0 fluorometer, sized with a Bioanalyzer 2100, and then quantified again using the KAPA Library Quantification kit. Every immunoSEQ 96-well plate was sequenced on a separate single-read 150-cycle Illumina NextSeq 550 flow cell. As for the authors' bioinformatics: Because the immunoSEQ output held only junctional sequences and lacked quality scores, the filtering could not match the filtering applied to full-length reads. Sequences were annotated with PyIR, a Python wrapper for IgBLAST v1.9, using IMGT germline references to assign V/J genes and CDR3. Reads were filtered out if the reads had weak V/J assignments (E-value above 1e-6), no CDR3, stop codons, out-of-frame junctions, or ambiguous translated residues. A V3J clonotype was defined by an identical inferred V gene, J gene, and CDR3 amino acid sequence. To compute the percentage overlap between repertoires, the number of shared unique clonotypes was divided by the size of the smaller repertoire. Three approaches were used to assess repertoire richness: RTK rarefaction, the Chao1 estimator, and Recon v2.1 estimates of unobserved clonotypes. OLGA was used to compute generation probabilities for all TCRbeta clonotypes that the gDNA method yielded from a few donors. What TCRdb holds here is the immuneACCESS table cut down to in-frame rearrangements. Part of the clones is not present; checked against another copy, under half of the missing clones reflect an unresolved V gene, and the others are unexplained. The DNA was the basis for D and trimming; V, J and clone size are from that table. Across this sample there are about 2.1 million clones, with 85% to 95% seen only once. The ten largest clones add up to around 1.7% of the sample.

Trimming takes 5 bases from V and 2 bases from J, and the germline ends sit 10 bases apart. CDR3 length: 14 amino acids, cysteine to phenylalanine. This entry keeps only the CDR3 DNA: 42 bases, framed from base 1. The germline V gene (reference sequence) supplies CDR1 LNHDA and CDR2 SQIVND. About this clone: Its antigen has not been determined. Base qualities are missing; no much larger clone stands one base away.

The specimen sequenced was naive CD8+ T cells from PBMCs. The cell subset or site label, read with the paper, signifies: CD45RA+CCR7+. This clonotype was obtained from a man younger than 35 in good health. Some clones in this sample may be carry-over from other donors' samples. The V and J segments used are TRBV19 and TRBJ2-1; no D gene is confidently identified. The CDR3 here reads CASSPGFPYNEQFF. The base sequence is TGTGCCAGTAGTCCCGGGTTTCCCTACAATGAGCAGTTCTTC.